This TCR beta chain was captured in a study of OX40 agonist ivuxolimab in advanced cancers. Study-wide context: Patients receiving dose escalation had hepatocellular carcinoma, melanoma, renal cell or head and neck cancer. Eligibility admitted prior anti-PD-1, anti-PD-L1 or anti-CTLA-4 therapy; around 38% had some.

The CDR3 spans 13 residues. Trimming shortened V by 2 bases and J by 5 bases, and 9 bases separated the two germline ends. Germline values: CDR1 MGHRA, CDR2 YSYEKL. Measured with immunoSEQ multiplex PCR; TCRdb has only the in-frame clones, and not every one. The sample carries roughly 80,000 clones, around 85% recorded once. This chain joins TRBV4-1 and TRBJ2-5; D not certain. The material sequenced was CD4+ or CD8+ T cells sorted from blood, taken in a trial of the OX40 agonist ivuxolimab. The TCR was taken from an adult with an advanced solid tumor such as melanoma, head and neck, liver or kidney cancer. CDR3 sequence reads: CASSQWRGETQYF. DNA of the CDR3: TGCGCCAGCAGCCAATGGCGAGGCGAGACCCAGTACTTC.